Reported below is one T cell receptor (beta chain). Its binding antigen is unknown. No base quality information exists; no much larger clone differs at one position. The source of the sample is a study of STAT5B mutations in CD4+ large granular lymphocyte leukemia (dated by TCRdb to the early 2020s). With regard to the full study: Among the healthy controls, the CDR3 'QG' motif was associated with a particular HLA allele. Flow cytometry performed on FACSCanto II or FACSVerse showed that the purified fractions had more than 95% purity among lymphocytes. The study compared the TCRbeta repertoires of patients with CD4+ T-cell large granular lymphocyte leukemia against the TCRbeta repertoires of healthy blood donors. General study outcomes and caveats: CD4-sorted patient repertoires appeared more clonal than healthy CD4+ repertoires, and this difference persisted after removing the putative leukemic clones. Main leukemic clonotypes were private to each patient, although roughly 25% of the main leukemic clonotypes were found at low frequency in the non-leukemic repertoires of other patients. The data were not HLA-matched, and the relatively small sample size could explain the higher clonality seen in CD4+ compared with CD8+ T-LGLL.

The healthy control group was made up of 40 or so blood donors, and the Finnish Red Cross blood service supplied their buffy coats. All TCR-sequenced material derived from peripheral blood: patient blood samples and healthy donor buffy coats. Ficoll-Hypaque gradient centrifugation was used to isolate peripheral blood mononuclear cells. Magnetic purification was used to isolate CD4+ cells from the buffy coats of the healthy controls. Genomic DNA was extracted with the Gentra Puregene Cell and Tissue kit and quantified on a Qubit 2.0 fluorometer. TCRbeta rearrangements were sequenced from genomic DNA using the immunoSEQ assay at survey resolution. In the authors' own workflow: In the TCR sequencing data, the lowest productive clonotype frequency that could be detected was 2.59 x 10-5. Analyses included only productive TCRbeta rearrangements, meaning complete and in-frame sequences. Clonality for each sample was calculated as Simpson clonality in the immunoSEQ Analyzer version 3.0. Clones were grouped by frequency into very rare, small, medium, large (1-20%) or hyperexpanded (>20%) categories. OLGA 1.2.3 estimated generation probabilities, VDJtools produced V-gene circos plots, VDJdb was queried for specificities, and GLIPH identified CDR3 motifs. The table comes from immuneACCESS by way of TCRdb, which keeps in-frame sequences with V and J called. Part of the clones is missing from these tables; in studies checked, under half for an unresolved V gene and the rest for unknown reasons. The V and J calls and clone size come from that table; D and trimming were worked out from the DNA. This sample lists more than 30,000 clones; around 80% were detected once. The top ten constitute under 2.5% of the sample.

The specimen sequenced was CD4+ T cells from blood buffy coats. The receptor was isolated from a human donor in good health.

The CDR3 here reads CAWSGTGTGELFF. In nucleotide form, the sequence is TGTGCCTGGAGTGGCACGGGCACCGGGGAGCTGTTTTTT. The chain was built from TRBV30 and TRBJ2-2; no confident D gene assignment can be made. V is clipped by 1 base and J by 4 bases, and the sequence between their germline boundaries is 7 bases long. Reading from cysteine to phenylalanine, the CDR3 counts 13 amino acids. Only CDR3 DNA remains: 39 bases, in frame from the first base. From a lookup of the germline V gene (reference sequence), CDR1 and CDR2 are GTSNPN and SVGIG.